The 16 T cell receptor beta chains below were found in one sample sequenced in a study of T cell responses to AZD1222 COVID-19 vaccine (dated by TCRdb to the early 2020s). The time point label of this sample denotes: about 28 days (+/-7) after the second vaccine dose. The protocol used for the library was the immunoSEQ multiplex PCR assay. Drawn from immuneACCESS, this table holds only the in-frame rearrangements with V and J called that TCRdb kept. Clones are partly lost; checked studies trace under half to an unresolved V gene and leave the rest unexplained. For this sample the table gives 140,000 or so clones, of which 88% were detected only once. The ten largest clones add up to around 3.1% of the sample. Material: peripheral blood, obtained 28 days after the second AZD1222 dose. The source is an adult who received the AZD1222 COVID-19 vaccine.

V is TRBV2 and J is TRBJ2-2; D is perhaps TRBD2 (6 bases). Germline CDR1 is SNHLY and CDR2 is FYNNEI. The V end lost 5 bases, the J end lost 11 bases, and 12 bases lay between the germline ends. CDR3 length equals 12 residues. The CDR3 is CASSRDSGELFF. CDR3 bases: TGTGCCAGCAGTCGGGACTCTGGAGAGCTGTTTTTT.

Written as DNA, the CDR3 is TGTGCCAGTGGTTGGGTAGAGCAGTTCTTC. Translation gives CASGWVEQFF. The chain carries TRBV19 and TRBJ2-1; D gene uncertain. V lost 8 bases and J 10 bases, leaving 9 bases between the germline ends. The germline V gene encodes CDR1 LNHDA and CDR2 SQIVND (reference sequence). This CDR3 spans 10 amino acids.

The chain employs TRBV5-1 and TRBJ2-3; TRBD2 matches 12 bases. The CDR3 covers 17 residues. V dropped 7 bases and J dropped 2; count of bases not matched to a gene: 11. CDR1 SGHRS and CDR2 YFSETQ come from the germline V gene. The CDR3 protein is CASGFLGLAGNTDTQYF. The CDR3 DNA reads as TGCGCCAGCGGATTCCTAGGACTAGCGGGGAACACAGATACGCAGTATTTT.

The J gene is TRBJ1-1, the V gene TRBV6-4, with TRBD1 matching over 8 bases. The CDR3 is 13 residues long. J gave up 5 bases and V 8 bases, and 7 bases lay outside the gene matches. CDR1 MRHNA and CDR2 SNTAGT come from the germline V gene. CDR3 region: CASPGQDRTEAFF. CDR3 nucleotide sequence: TGTGCCAGCCCGGGACAGGATCGTACTGAAGCTTTCTTT.

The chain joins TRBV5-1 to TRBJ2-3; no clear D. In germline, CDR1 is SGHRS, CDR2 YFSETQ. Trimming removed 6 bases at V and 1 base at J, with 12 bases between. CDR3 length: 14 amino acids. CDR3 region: CASKSAAGTDTQYF. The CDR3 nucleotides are TGCGCCAGCAAATCGGCGGCCGGCACAGATACGCAGTATTTT.

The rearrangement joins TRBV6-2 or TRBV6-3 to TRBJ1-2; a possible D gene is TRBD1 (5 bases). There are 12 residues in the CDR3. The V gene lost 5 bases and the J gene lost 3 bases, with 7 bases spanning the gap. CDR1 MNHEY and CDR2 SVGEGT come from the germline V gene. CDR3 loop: CASSQGYYGYTF. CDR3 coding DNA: TGTGCCAGCAGTCAGGGATACTATGGCTACACCTTC.

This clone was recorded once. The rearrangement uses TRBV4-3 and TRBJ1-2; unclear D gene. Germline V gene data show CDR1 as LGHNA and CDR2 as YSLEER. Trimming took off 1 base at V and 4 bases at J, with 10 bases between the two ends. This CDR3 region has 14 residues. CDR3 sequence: CASSQGHTSYGYTF. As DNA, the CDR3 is TGCGCCAGCAGCCAAGGGCACACTAGCTATGGCTACACCTTC.

CDR3 bases: TGTGCCAGCAGTTTATTCGCGGGACAGGGGGCGAAGTACTTC. It translates to CASSLFAGQGAKYF. The genes are TRBV11-2 and TRBJ2-4; 12 nucleotides line up with TRBD1. With 6 bases clipped from V and 14 bases from J, the junction kept 11 bases outside the gene matches. CDR3 size: 14 residues. The germline CDR1 and CDR2 sequences are SGHAT and FQNNGV.

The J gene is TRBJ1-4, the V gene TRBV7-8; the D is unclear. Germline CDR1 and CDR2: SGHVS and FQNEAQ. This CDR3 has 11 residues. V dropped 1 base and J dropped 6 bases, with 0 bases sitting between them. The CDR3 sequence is CASSLDEKLFF. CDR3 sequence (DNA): TGTGCCAGCAGCTTAGATGAAAAACTGTTTTTT.

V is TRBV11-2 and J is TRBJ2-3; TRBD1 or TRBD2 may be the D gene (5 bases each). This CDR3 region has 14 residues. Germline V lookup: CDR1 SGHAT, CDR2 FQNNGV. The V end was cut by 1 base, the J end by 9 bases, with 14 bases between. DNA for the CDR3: TGTGCCAGCAGCTTAGCCCTAGCCTCAGGGACGCAGTATTTT. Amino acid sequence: CASSLALASGTQYF.

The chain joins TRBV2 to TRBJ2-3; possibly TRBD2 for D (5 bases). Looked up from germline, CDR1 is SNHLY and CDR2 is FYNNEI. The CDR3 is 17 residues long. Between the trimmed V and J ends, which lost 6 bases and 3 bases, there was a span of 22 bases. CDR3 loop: CASRKPRGGPETDTQYF. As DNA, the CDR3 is TGTGCCAGCAGGAAGCCCCGCGGCGGGCCGGAGACAGATACGCAGTATTTT.

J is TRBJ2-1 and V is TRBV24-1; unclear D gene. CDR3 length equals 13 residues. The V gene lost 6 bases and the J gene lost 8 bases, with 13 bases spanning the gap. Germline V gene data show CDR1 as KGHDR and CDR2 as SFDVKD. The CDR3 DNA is TGTGCCACCAGTCACGGTCAGGTTGATGAGCAGTTCTTC. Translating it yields CATSHGQVDEQFF.

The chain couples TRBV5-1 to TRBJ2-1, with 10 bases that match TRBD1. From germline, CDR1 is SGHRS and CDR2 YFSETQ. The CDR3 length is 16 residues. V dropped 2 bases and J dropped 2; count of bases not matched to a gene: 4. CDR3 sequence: CASSFPGQGAYNEQFF. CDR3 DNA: TGCGCCAGCAGCTTCCCAGGACAGGGGGCCTACAATGAGCAGTTCTTC.

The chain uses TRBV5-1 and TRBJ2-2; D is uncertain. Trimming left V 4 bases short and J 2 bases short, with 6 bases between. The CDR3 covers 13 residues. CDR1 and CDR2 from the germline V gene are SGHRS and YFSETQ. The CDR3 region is CASSGGNTGELFF. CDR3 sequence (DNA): TGCGCCAGCAGCGGCGGAAACACCGGGGAGCTGTTTTTT.

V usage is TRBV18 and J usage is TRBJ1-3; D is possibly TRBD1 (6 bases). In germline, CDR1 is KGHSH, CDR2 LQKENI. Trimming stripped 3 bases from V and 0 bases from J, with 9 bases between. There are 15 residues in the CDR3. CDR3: CASSPQDSSGNTIYF. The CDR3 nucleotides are TGTGCCAGCTCACCCCAGGACAGCTCTGGAAACACCATATATTTT.

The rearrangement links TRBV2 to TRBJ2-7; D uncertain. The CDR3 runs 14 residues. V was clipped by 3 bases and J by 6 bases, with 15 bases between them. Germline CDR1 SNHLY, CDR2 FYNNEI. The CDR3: CASSDYGSLSEQYF. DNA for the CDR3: TGTGCCAGCAGTGATTACGGTTCGTTAAGCGAGCAGTACTTC.